Listed below are T cell receptor beta chains from one sample, sequenced in a study of blood T cell repertoires in COVID-19. Produced via immunoSEQ multiplex PCR; TCRdb's table is partial and in-frame only. Among 70,000 to 90,000 clones listed, roughly 83% were seen once. The sequenced sample was peripheral blood. These TCRs come from a human donor in a cohort sampled during active COVID-19. Each CDR3 is given with its conserved first and last residue. Fields, in order: J gene, V gene, clone size, D gene, CDR3 protein, CDR3 DNA. A D gene is named only where the DNA matches it firmly. Clone size appears in some rows only: once, few, many, or a class for an expanded clone.

TRBJ2-2 TRBV9 NA TRBD1 CASSVGQGRYTGELFF TGTGCCAGCAGCGTAGGACAGGGGAGATACACCGGGGAGCTGTTTTTT
TRBJ2-7 TRBV5-1 NA NA CASSLLGTYEQYF TGCGCCAGCAGCCTATTGGGCACCTACGAGCAGTACTTC
TRBJ1-2 TRBV20-1 NA NA CSPSGIQGYTF TGCAGCCCTTCGGGAATCCAAGGCTACACCTTC
TRBJ1-1 TRBV27 NA NA CASSPEDSAWNTEAFF TGTGCCAGCAGCCCGGAAGACAGCGCGTGGAACACTGAAGCTTTCTTT
TRBJ2-1 TRBV6-5 NA TRBD1 CASRRTGGSDEQFF TGTGCCAGCAGGAGGACAGGGGGGAGCGATGAGCAGTTCTTC
TRBJ2-1 TRBV9 NA TRBD2 CASSISGGERNEQFF TGTGCCAGCAGCATTAGCGGGGGAGAAAGAAATGAGCAGTTCTTC
TRBJ2-7 TRBV3-1/TRBV3-2 NA TRBD1 CASSQPGQVLEQYF TGTGCCAGCAGCCAACCGGGACAGGTTTTGGAGCAGTACTTC
TRBJ2-2 TRBV9 NA NA CASSFTGLAGELFF TGTGCCAGCAGCTTCACCGGGTTGGCCGGGGAGCTGTTTTTT
TRBJ2-3 TRBV7-2 NA TRBD2 CASSFSGGADTQYF TGTGCCAGCAGCTTCAGCGGGGGGGCAGATACGCAGTATTTT
TRBJ1-1 TRBV7-8 NA TRBD1 CASSLGSGTGVTEAFF TGTGCCAGCAGCTTAGGTTCTGGGACAGGGGTCACTGAAGCTTTCTTT
TRBJ2-7 TRBV28 NA NA CASSPMQALYEQYF TGTGCCAGCAGTCCCATGCAGGCCCTCTACGAGCAGTACTTC
TRBJ1-5 TRBV6-5 few NA CASSPYSSRDQPQHF TGTGCCAGCAGCCCATATTCATCGAGGGATCAGCCCCAGCATTTT
TRBJ1-2 TRBV3-1/TRBV3-2 NA TRBD1 CANSQEGQGLLGGYTF TGTGCCAACAGCCAAGAGGGACAGGGGTTACTTGGGGGCTACACCTTC
TRBJ2-1 TRBV24-1 NA TRBD2 CATSDLGSGRAAEQFF TGTGCCACCAGTGATTTGGGTAGCGGGAGGGCGGCTGAGCAGTTCTTC
TRBJ1-5 TRBV2 NA NA CASSESRNQPQHF TGTGCCAGCAGTGAATCCAGGAATCAGCCCCAGCATTTT
TRBJ2-3 TRBV19 NA TRBD2 CASSIAGGRPDTQYF TGTGCCAGTAGTATAGCGGGGGGGCGTCCAGATACGCAGTATTTT